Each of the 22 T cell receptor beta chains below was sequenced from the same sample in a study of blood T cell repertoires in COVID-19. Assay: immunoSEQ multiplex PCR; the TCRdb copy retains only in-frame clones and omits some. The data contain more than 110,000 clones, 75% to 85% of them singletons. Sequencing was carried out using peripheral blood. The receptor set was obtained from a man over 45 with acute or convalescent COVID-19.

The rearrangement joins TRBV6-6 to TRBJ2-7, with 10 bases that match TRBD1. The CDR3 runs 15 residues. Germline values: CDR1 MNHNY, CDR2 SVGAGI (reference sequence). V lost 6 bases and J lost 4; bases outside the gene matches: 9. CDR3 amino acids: CASSQGQGVKYEQYF. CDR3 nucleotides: TGTGCCAGCAGCCAAGGACAGGGGGTGAAGTACGAGCAGTACTTC.

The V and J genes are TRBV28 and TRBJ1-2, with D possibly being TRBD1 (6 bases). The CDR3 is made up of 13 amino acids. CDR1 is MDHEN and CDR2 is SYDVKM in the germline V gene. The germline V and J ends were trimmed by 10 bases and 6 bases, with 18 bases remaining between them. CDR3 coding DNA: TGTGCCACATCCAAAGGGGGGGCCAATGGCTACACCTTC. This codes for CATSKGGANGYTF.

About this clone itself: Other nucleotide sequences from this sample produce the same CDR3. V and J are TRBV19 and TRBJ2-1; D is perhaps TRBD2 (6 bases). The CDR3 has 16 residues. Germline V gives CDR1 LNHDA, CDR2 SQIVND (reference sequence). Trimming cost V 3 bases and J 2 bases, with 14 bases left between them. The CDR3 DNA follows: TGTGCCAGTAGTATTTTGGGCGGGGCCACCTACAATGAGCAGTTCTTC. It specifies CASSILGGATYNEQFF.

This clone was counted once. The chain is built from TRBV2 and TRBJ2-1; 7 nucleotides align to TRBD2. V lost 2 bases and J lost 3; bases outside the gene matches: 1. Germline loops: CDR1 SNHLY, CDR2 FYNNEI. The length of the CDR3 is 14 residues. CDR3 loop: CASSERTSYNEQFF. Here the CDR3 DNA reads TGTGCCAGCAGTGAACGGACTAGCTACAATGAGCAGTTCTTC.

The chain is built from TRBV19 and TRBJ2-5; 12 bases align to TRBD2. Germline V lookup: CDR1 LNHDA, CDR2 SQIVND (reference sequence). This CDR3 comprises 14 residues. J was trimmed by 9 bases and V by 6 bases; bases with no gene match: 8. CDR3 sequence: CASSPTSGGGAQYF. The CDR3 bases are TGTGCCAGTAGCCCGACTAGCGGGGGCGGGGCCCAGTACTTC.

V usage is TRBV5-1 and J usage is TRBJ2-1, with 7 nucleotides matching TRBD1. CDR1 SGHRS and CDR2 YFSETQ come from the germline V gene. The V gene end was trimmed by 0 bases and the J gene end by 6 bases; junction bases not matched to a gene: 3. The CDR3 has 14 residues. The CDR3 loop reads CASSLDGTVNEQFF. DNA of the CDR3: TGCGCCAGCAGCTTGGATGGGACAGTCAATGAGCAGTTCTTC.

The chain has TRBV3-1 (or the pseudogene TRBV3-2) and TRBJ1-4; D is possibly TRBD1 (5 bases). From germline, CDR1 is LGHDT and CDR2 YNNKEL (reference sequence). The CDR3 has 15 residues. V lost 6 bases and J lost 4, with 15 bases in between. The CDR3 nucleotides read TGTGCCAGCAGTTCCCAGGGTATGAGTAATGAAAAACTGTTTTTT. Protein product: CASSSQGMSNEKLFF.

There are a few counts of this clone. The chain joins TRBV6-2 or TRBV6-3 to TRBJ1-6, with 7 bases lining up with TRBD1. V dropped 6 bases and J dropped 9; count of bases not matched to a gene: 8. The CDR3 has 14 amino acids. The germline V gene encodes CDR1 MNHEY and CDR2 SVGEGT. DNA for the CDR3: TGTGCCAGCAGCACAACAGGGGAAGGTTCACCCCTCCACTTT. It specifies CASSTTGEGSPLHF.

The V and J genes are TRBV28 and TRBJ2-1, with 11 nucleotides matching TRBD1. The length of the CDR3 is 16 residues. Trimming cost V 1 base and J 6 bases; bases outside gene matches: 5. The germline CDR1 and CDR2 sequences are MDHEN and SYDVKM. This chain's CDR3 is CASSLYLGTGGNEQFF. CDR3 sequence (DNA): TGTGCCAGCAGTTTATATCTGGGGACAGGGGGCAATGAGCAGTTCTTC.

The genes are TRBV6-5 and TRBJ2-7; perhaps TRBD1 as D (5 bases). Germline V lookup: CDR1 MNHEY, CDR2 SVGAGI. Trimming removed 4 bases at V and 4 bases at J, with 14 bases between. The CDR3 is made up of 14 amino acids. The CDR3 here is CASSWWGIQYEQYF. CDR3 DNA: TGTGCCAGCAGTTGGTGGGGCATACAGTACGAGCAGTACTTC.

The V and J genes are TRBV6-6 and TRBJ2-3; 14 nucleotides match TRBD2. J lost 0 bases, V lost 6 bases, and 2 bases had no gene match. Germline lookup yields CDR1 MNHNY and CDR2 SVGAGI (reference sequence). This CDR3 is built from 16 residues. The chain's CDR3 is CASSRTSGGSTDTQYF. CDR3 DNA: TGTGCCAGCAGCCGGACTAGCGGGGGGAGCACAGATACGCAGTATTTT.

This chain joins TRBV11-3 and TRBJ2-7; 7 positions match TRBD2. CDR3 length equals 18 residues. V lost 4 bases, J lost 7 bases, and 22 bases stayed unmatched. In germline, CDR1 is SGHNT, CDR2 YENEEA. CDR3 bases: TGTGCCAGCAGCTCCGTCCCCCGCGCGGGGGTCCCTGTTAGGGAGCAGTACTTC. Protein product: CASSSVPRAGVPVREQYF.

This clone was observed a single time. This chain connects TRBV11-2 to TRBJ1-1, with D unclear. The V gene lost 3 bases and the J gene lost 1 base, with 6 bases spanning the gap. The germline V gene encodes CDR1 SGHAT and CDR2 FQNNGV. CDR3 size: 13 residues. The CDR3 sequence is CASSLGGNTEAFF. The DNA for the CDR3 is TGTGCCAGCAGCTTGGGAGGGAACACTGAAGCTTTCTTT.

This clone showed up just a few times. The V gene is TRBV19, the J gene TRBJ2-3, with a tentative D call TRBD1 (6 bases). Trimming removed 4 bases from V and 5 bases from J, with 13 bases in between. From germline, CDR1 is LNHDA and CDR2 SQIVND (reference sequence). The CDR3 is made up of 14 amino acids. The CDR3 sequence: CASSNRAGKDTQYF. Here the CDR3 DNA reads TGTGCCAGTAGTAACAGGGCCGGGAAAGATACGCAGTATTTT. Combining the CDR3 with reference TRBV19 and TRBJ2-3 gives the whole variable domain DGGITQSPKYLFRKEGQNVTLSCEQNLNHDAMYWYRQDPGQGLRLIYYSQIVNDFQKGDIAEGYSVSREKKESFPLTVTSAQKNPTAFYLCASSNRAGKDTQYFGPGTRLTVL.

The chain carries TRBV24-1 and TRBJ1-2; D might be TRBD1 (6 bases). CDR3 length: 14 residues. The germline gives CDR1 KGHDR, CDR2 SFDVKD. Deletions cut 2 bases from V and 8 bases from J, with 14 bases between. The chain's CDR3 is CATSDSIPGGGYTF. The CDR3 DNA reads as TGTGCCACCAGTGATTCGATCCCGGGGGGCGGCTACACCTTC.

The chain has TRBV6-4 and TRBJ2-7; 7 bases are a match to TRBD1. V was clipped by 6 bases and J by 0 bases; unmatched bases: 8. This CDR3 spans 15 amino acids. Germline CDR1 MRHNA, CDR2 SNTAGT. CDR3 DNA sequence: TGTGCCAGCAGGTCAGGGGGTCTTCCCTCCTACGAGCAGTACTTC. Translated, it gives CASRSGGLPSYEQYF.

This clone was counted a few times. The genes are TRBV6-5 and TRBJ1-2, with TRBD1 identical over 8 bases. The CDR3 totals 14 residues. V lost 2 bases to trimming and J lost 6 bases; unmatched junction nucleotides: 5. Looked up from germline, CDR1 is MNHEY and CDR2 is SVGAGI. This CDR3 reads CASSYRDRRNGYTF. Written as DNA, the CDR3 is TGTGCCAGCAGTTACCGGGACAGGAGGAATGGCTACACCTTC.

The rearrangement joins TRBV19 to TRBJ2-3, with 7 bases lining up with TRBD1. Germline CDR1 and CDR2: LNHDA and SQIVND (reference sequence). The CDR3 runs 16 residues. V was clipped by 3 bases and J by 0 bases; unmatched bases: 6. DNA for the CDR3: TGTGCCAGTAGTATTATCGGGACAGCTAGCACAGATACGCAGTATTTT. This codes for CASSIIGTASTDTQYF.

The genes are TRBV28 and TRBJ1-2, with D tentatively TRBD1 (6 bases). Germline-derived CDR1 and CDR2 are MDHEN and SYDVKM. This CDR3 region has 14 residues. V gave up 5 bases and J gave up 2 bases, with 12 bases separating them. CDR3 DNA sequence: TGTGCCAGCAGTGTGACAGGACACAACTATGGCTACACCTTC. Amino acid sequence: CASSVTGHNYGYTF.

The CDR3 reads CASSLVAGAYNEQFF. The CDR3 DNA reads as TGTGCCAGCAGCTTAGTGGCGGGAGCCTACAATGAGCAGTTCTTC. The genes are TRBV11-2 and TRBJ2-1, with 7 bases identical to TRBD2. There are 15 residues in the CDR3. Losses at the gene ends were 1 base for V and 2 bases for J; bases not matched to a gene: 2. Germline CDR1 SGHAT, CDR2 FQNNGV.

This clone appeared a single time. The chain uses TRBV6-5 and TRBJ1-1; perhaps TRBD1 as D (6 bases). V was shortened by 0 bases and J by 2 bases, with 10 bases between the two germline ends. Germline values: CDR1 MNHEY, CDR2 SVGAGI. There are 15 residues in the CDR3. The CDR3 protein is CASSYSGTKNTEAFF. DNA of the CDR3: TGTGCCAGCAGTTACTCCGGGACAAAAAACACTGAAGCTTTCTTT.

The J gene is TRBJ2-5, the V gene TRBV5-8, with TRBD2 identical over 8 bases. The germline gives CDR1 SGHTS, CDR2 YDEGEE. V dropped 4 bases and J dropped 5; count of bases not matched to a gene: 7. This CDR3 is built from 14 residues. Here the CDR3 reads CASSRGGHGETQYF. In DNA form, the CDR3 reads TGTGCCAGCAGCCGGGGGGGCCACGGCGAGACCCAGTACTTC.